This T cell receptor beta chain is from a study of shared clonotypes between healthy human individuals. As for the study in general: Researchers drew samples from a couple of women and a few men aged 18 to 49.

About this clone itself: What it recognizes is unknown.

Repertoires were generated with immunoSEQ multiplex PCR, while TCRdb's copy carries only in-frame clones and drops some. The sample records roughly 520,000 clones, about 96% being singletons. Germline values: CDR1 PRHDT, CDR2 FYEKMQ (reference sequence). This CDR3 spans 13 amino acids. Trimming removed 4 bases from V and 13 bases from J, with 16 bases in between. General observations from the study: Non-shared clonotypes showed lower generation probabilities than clonotypes common to all four donors.

What was sequenced was naive CD4+ T cells sorted from blood. Subset defined: CD45RA+ positively selected. The chain has TRBV13 and TRBJ1-4, with a possible D match to TRBD1 (5 bases). The origin of this receptor is a woman in her 30s in good health. The CDR3 coding sequence is TGTGCCAGCAGCTCCCAGACGGGACCCGGACTGTTTTTT. It is translated as CASSSQTGPGLFF.